This TCR beta chain came from a study of shared clonotypes between healthy human individuals. This CDR3 comprises 13 residues. Germline V CDR1 and CDR2: SGHNT, YENEEA. Trimming stripped 3 bases from V and 7 bases from J, with 13 bases between. Sorted-subset replicate PCR reactions contained roughly 200 ng DNA, corresponding to around 30,000 T cell genomes. The assay was immunoSEQ multiplex PCR, and TCRdb's table has in-frame clones only and misses some. The data show roughly 2.1 million clones, about 93% seen once. The naive CD8 population came from CD45RO-negative cells selected for CCR7, without terminally differentiated effector memory CD45RA+ cells. All donors qualified as healthy HIV-negative adults and had experienced no recent acute infections or vaccinations.

This sequence originates from a man between 18 and 35 years old in good health. Some clones in this sample may be carry-over from other donors' samples. This chain links TRBV11-3 with TRBJ2-7; a weak D match, TRBD1 (6 bases). Sequenced: naive CD8+ T cells from PBMCs. DNA of the CDR3: TGTGCCAGCAGCTTCGGCAGGGGTTTAGAGCAGTACTTC. This codes for CASSFGRGLEQYF.